This T cell receptor beta chain emerged from a study of PD-L1 blockade in urothelial cancer. Comments on this clone: Antigen: not known.

All patients carried locally advanced or metastatic urothelial carcinoma. Repertoires were generated with immunoSEQ multiplex PCR, while TCRdb's copy carries only in-frame clones and drops some. The data contain 40,000 or so clones, about 80% of them singletons. The CDR3 loop spans 14 amino acids. The V end was cut by 5 bases, the J end by 3 bases, with 14 bases between. The V gene's germline CDR1 is SGHVS and CDR2 FQNEAQ. Study conclusions and caveats: When pretreatment blood TCR clonality was below the median, it predicted better survival.

Sequences were derived from PBMCs, sampled around atezolizumab (anti-PD-L1) treatment. This receptor was taken from a man between 65 and 80 years old with urothelial cancer. V is TRBV7-8 and J is TRBJ2-7, with D possibly TRBD1 on 6 matching bases. The DNA of the CDR3 is TGTGCCAGCAGCGGTAGACCGGACAGCTACGAGCAGTACTTC. Translation gives CASSGRPDSYEQYF.